This T cell receptor (beta chain) was found in a study of CD8 T cells in Susac syndrome. The CDR3 is made up of 12 amino acids. Germline V CDR1 and CDR2: MNHEY, SVGAGI. RNA amounts of about 0.45 to 1 ug underwent reverse transcription with random hexamers. The authors amplified TCR beta CDR3 across 54 Vbeta and 13 Jbeta using immunoSEQ multiplex PCR. TCRdb passed the immunoSEQ multiplex PCR reads through MiXCR, listing each CDR3 protein once. The sample holds 90,000 to 150,000 distinct CDR3 sequences, 90% to 95% seen once. The authors carried out high-throughput sequencing of TCR beta. They applied it to CD8+ and CD4+ T cells obtained from blood. Controls matched for age and sex were healthy donors. The authors negatively isolated CD8+ and CD4+ T cells and FACS-enriched TEMRA cells. On this clonotype itself: At one of its ends the junction is not consistent with the germline gene, which may arise from a read error.

The source of this sequence is a human donor in good health. This chain joins TRBV6-5 and TRBJ2-7; D unresolved. Specimen: CD4+ T cells from PBMCs. This CDR3 reads CASSFVDGTPSF. The CDR3 DNA reads TGTGCCAGCAGTTTTGTCGACGGCACACCCAGCTTC.